The 9 T cell receptor beta chains below were found in one sample sequenced in a study of T cell responses to AZD1222 COVID-19 vaccine. Produced via immunoSEQ multiplex PCR; TCRdb's table is partial and in-frame only. In total, the table holds around 150,000 clones. The sequenced sample consisted of peripheral blood. The receptor source for this set is an adult in good health.

This chain links TRBV28 with TRBJ1-1; D is unresolved. Trimming pared 3 bases from V and 0 bases from J, leaving 11 bases between. Germline CDR1 and CDR2: MDHEN and SYDVKM. CDR3 length: 15 amino acids. CDR3 sequence reads: CASSFSPNVNTEAFF. The CDR3 DNA reads TGTGCCAGCAGTTTTAGTCCAAATGTGAACACTGAAGCTTTCTTT.

The CDR3 is CASSLVGGFNTEAFF. The CDR3 DNA reads as TGCGCCAGCAGCTTGGTGGGAGGATTTAACACTGAAGCTTTCTTT. This chain connects TRBV5-1 to TRBJ1-1; unclear D gene. The CDR3 spans 15 residues. The germline CDR1 and CDR2 sequences are SGHRS and YFSETQ. The V gene lost 0 bases and the J gene lost 2 bases, with 11 bases spanning the gap.

The chain uses TRBV5-1 and TRBJ1-1, with 11 bases aligning to TRBD1. Germline V gene lookup returns CDR1 SGHRS and CDR2 YFSETQ. This CDR3 has 15 residues. V dropped 4 bases and J dropped 3; count of bases not matched to a gene: 5. CDR3 in DNA: TGCGCCAGCAGCGGACAGGGGGCAGGGGACACTGAAGCTTTCTTT. Encoded protein: CASSGQGAGDTEAFF.

V is TRBV5-1 and J is TRBJ2-3, with D possibly called TRBD1 or TRBD2 (6 bases each). Trimming took 2 bases from V and 4 from J, leaving 11 bases between them. This CDR3 region has 14 residues. Germline CDR1 reads SGHRS; CDR2 reads YFSETQ. The CDR3 loop is CASSFAGGPDTQYF. CDR3 nucleotides: TGCGCCAGCAGCTTCGCCGGGGGCCCAGATACGCAGTATTTT.

The chain carries TRBV10-1 and TRBJ1-4, with a possible D match to TRBD1 (5 bases). Trimming pared 5 bases from V and 8 bases from J, leaving 18 bases between. Germline CDR1 and CDR2: WNHNN and SYGVQD (reference sequence). The CDR3 spans 15 residues. This CDR3 is CASSPDPPGEEKLFF. The CDR3 DNA sequence: TGCGCCAGCAGTCCGGACCCACCGGGGGAGGAAAAACTGTTTTTT.

This sequence joins TRBV10-2 and TRBJ2-7, with D hard to call. The CDR3 is made up of 11 amino acids. The V and J ends lost 5 bases and 3 bases respectively, with 5 bases between them. The V gene's germline CDR1 is WSHSY and CDR2 SAAADI. The CDR3: CASSPLYEQYF. The CDR3 nucleotides are TGCGCCAGCAGTCCCCTCTACGAGCAGTACTTC.

The chain couples TRBV30 to TRBJ2-3; 13 bases fit TRBD2. Germline assignment: CDR1 GTSNPN and CDR2 SVGIG (reference sequence). V was clipped by 5 bases and J by 2 bases; unmatched bases: 1. CDR3 length: 14 residues. CDR3 nucleotide sequence: TGTGCCTGGGGACTAGCGGGGGTCACAGATACGCAGTATTTT. Protein product: CAWGLAGVTDTQYF. Full variable domain (missing parts from reference TRBV30 and TRBJ2-3): SQTIHQWPATLVQPVGSPLSLECTVEGTSNPNLYWYRQAAGRGLQLLFYSVGIGQISSEVPQNLSASRPQDRQFILSSKKLLLSDSGFYLCAWGLAGVTDTQYFGPGTRLTVL.

This sequence joins TRBV28 and TRBJ1-1; perhaps TRBD1 as D (5 bases). Per germline, CDR1 MDHEN and CDR2 SYDVKM. The CDR3 has 14 amino acids. Trimming cost V 3 bases and J 7 bases, with 15 bases left between them. The CDR3 DNA sequence: TGTGCCAGCAGTTTCAGGACCCGGAGGGGTGAAGCTTTCTTT. This encodes CASSFRTRRGEAFF.

The chain carries TRBV18 and TRBJ1-3; D not certain. Trimming shortened V by 2 bases and J by 0 bases, and 8 bases separated the two germline ends. The germline gives CDR1 KGHSH, CDR2 LQKENI. This CDR3 contains 15 residues. The CDR3, as DNA: TGTGCCAGCTCACCAGATTTGCACTCTGGAAACACCATATATTTT. Amino acids: CASSPDLHSGNTIYF. The whole variable domain, remainder taken from reference TRBV18 and TRBJ1-3, is NAGVMQNPRHLVRRRGQEARLRCSPMKGHSHVYWYRQLPEEGLKFMVYLQKENIIDESGMPKERFSAEFPKEGPSILRIQQVVRGDSAAYFCASSPDLHSGNTIYFGEGSWLTVV.